Shown below are 12 T cell receptor beta chains from a single sample sequenced in a study of post-analysis software for immune sequencing data. Study observations and caveats: Roughly five TRBV segments occurring more often in patients than controls included TRBV5-6, TRBV5-1 and TRBV20-1.

These receptors have no known antigen. The TCR beta cDNA libraries contained unique molecular identifiers. A single record per CDR3 protein comes from TCRdb applying MiXCR to the PCR reads. The table lists roughly 570,000 distinct CDR3 sequences, 30% to 40% of them singletons. The sample consisted of blood. These receptors all stem from a girl aged 2-17 years with multiple sclerosis.

Comment on this clonotype: This may come from a read error, since a much larger clone is one base off. CDR3 DNA: TGCAGCGTGTGGGGCACACTAGCGGGCCTTAATGAGCAGTTCTTC. Encoded protein: CSVWGTLAGLNEQFF. The genes are TRBV29-1 and TRBJ2-1; 9 bases match TRBD2. The CDR3 is 15 amino acids. Germline trimming cut 6 bases from V and 7 bases from J; bases unmatched to any gene: 13. The germline V gene encodes CDR1 SQVTM and CDR2 ANQGSEA.

The chain joins TRBV10-3 to TRBJ1-5; no reliable D call. Germline V gene sequence: CDR1 ENHRY, CDR2 SYGVKD. The CDR3 spans 15 residues. The V end lost 0 bases, the J end lost 0 bases, and 6 bases lay between the germline ends. CDR3 sequence reads: CAISESQISNQPQHF. The CDR3 coding sequence is TGTGCCATCAGTGAGTCCCAGATTAGCAATCAGCCCCAGCATTTT.

This clonotype appeared a few times. The rearrangement uses TRBV11-2 and TRBJ2-3; D possibly corresponds to TRBD1 (6 bases). V was cut by 5 bases and J by 1 base, with 16 bases left in between. The CDR3 totals 16 residues. CDR1 is SGHAT, CDR2 FQNNGV, per germline. The DNA of the CDR3 is TGTGCCAGCAGCCAGGGGTTAAGGGGCCGCACAGATACGCAGTATTTT. It specifies CASSQGLRGRTDTQYF. Variable domain in full (rest from reference TRBV11-2 and TRBJ2-3): EAGVAQSPRYKIIEKRQSVAFWCNPISGHATLYWYQQILGQGPKLLIQFQNNGVVDDSQLPKDRFSAERLKGVDSTLKIQPAKLEDSAVYLCASSQGLRGRTDTQYFGPGTRLTVL.

This clonotype was observed a handful of times. This chain uses TRBV11-2 with TRBJ1-1; tentative D call: TRBD1 (6 bases). Germline lookup yields CDR1 SGHAT and CDR2 FQNNGV. The CDR3 has 14 residues. Trimming cost V 3 bases and J 5 bases, with 13 bases left between them. In nucleotides, the CDR3 is TGTGCCAGCAGCTTGCAACCAGGGGATACTGAAGCTTTCTTT. Its translation is CASSLQPGDTEAFF.

The chain recombines TRBV5-1 with TRBJ2-7, with TRBD2 matching over 10 bases. This CDR3 is 15 amino acids long. Germline V gene lookup returns CDR1 SGHRS and CDR2 YFSETQ. J was trimmed by 2 bases and V by 3 bases; bases with no gene match: 5. Here the CDR3 reads CASSSTAGGPYEQYF. The CDR3 bases are TGCGCCAGCAGCTCCACAGCGGGGGGGCCCTACGAGCAGTACTTC.

This clonotype turned up a few times. The rearrangement links TRBV12-3 or TRBV12-4 to TRBJ2-7, with 9 bases that match TRBD1. V was pared by 6 bases and J by 0 bases, with 9 bases of the junction left unmatched. The CDR3 sequence is 16 residues long. The CDR3 spells CASRPGQGQRSYEQYF. The CDR3, as DNA: TGTGCCAGCAGGCCCGGACAGGGGCAACGCTCCTACGAGCAGTACTTC.

Only a few counts were recorded for this clonotype. V is TRBV20-1 and J is TRBJ1-5, with a weak D call TRBD1 (5 bases). CDR1 is DFQATT, CDR2 SNEGSKA, per germline (reference sequence). The V end lost 0 bases, the J end lost 5 bases, and 14 bases lay between the germline ends. The CDR3 consists of 15 residues. CDR3 in amino acids: CSARDGAGLDQPQHF. The CDR3 DNA is TGCAGTGCTAGAGATGGGGCAGGGTTGGATCAGCCCCAGCATTTT.

The chain carries TRBV7-2 and TRBJ2-7, with 9 nucleotides matching TRBD1. Trimming removed 1 base from V and 5 bases from J; junction bases left unmatched: 6. The CDR3 totals 15 residues. The germline gives CDR1 SGHTA, CDR2 FQGNSA. The DNA of the CDR3 is TGTGCCAGCAGCTTAGGGGGGACAGGGCTTAACGAGCAGTACTTC. This gives the protein CASSLGGTGLNEQYF.

Only one count was recorded for this clonotype. This chain uses TRBV18 with TRBJ1-6; 8 nucleotides line up with TRBD1. The CDR3 covers 15 residues. Germline-derived CDR1 and CDR2 are KGHSH and LQKENI. V gave up 4 bases and J gave up 5 bases; unmatched junction bases: 4. The CDR3 nucleotides are TGTGCCAGCTCACTCTCGACAGGGGATAATTCACCCCTCCACTTT. Amino acid sequence: CASSLSTGDNSPLHF.

This rearrangement joins TRBV29-1 to TRBJ2-7; the D call may be TRBD1 or TRBD2 (6 bases each). This CDR3 contains 14 residues. Trimming removed 5 bases from V and 2 bases from J, with 16 bases in between. The germline V gene encodes CDR1 SQVTM and CDR2 ANQGSEA. The CDR3 spells CSVRGDRGPYEQYF. Here the CDR3 DNA reads TGCAGCGTTAGGGGGGATAGGGGACCCTACGAGCAGTACTTC.

The J gene is TRBJ2-5, the V gene TRBV20-1; 8 positions agree with TRBD1. Germline loops: CDR1 DFQATT, CDR2 SNEGSKA (reference sequence). The CDR3 length is 12 residues. The V segment lost 6 bases and the J segment 5 bases; nucleotides outside the gene matches: 5. Here the CDR3 reads CSAPDRVETQYF. The CDR3 DNA reads as TGCAGTGCCCCGGACAGGGTGGAGACCCAGTACTTC.

In regard to this clonotype: One junction end disagrees with the germline gene, perhaps due to a read error. The chain has TRBV3-1 and TRBJ2-5; 7 positions match TRBD2. CDR1 and CDR2 (germline): LGHDT, YNNKEL (reference sequence). The CDR3 is made up of 13 amino acids. CDR3 nucleotide sequence: TGTGCCAACAGCCGGGGGGAATCGGAGACCCAGTACTTC. It encodes CANSRGESETQYF.